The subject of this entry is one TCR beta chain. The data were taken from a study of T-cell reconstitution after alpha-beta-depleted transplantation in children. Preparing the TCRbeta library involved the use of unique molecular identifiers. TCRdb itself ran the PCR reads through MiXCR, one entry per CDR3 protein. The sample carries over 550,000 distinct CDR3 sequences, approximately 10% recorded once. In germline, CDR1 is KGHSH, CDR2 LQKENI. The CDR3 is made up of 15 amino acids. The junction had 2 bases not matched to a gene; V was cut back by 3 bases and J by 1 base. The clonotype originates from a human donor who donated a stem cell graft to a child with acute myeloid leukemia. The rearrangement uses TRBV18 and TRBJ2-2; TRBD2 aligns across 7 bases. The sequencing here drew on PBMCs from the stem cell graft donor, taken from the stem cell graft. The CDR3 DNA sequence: TGTGCCAGCTCACCCCTAGCGGAGAACACCGGGGAGCTGTTTTTT. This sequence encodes CASSPLAENTGELFF.